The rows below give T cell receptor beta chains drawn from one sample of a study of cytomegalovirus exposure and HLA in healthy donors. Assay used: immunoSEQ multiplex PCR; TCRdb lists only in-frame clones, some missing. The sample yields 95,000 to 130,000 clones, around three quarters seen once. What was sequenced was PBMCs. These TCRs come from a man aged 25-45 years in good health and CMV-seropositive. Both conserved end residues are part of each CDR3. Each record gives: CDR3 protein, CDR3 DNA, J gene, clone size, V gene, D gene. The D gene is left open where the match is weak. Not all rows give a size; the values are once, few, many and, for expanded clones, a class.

CDR3: CASSQEPSENTGELFF
DNA: TGTGCCAGCAGCCAAGAACCGTCAGAGAACACCGGGGAGCTGTTTTTT
J: TRBJ2-2
size: NA
V: TRBV4-2
D: NA

CDR3: CASSYDRNQPQHF
DNA: TGTGCCAGCAGTTACGACAGGAATCAGCCCCAGCATTTT
J: TRBJ1-5
size: once
V: TRBV6-5
D: NA

CDR3: CASTLTSSFYNEQFF
DNA: TGTGCCAGCACCTTGACATCGAGCTTTTACAATGAGCAGTTCTTC
J: TRBJ2-1
size: NA
V: TRBV7-9
D: NA

CDR3: CASSRSGADYGYTF
DNA: TGCGCCAGCAGCCGTTCAGGGGCGGACTATGGCTACACCTTC
J: TRBJ1-2
size: once
V: TRBV5-1
D: NA

CDR3: CASRNLGGLYEQYF
DNA: TGTGCCAGCCGAAACCTAGGGGGTCTGTACGAGCAGTACTTC
J: TRBJ2-7
size: NA
V: TRBV28
D: NA

CDR3: CASSSPGQGGEAFF
DNA: TGTGCCAGCAGTTCCCCTGGACAGGGTGGTGAAGCTTTCTTT
J: TRBJ1-1
size: NA
V: TRBV28
D: TRBD1

CDR3: CAWSVFGTGKVKLFF
DNA: TGTGCCTGGAGTGTATTTGGGACAGGAAAAGTAAAACTGTTTTTT
J: TRBJ1-4
size: NA
V: TRBV30
D: TRBD1

CDR3: CASIPSGLPNEKLFF
DNA: TGTGCCAGCATCCCCTCGGGTCTTCCCAATGAAAAACTGTTTTTT
J: TRBJ1-4
size: NA
V: TRBV5-6
D: NA

CDR3: CASSQTTGMIYGYTF
DNA: TGCGCCAGCAGCCAAACGACAGGGATGATCTATGGCTACACCTTC
J: TRBJ1-2
size: NA
V: TRBV4-3
D: TRBD1

CDR3: CASSPPGLAAYNEQFF
DNA: TGTGCCAGCAGCCCGCCGGGACTAGCGGCCTACAATGAGCAGTTCTTC
J: TRBJ2-1
size: NA
V: TRBV7-8
D: TRBD2

CDR3: CASSQASGTVGTDTQYF
DNA: TGCGCCAGCAGCCAAGCCTCCGGGACAGTAGGCACAGATACGCAGTATTTT
J: TRBJ2-3
size: NA
V: TRBV4-3
D: TRBD1

CDR3: CASSGPVILAENNQETQYF
DNA: TGTGCCAGCAGTGGTCCCGTGATACTAGCGGAGAATAACCAAGAGACCCAGTACTTC
J: TRBJ2-5
size: NA
V: TRBV28
D: TRBD2

CDR3: CATSREGAGDEKLFF
DNA: TGTGCCACCAGCAGAGAGGGAGCAGGGGATGAAAAACTGTTTTTT
J: TRBJ1-4
size: NA
V: TRBV15
D: NA

CDR3: CASTRRDRSPLANYGYTF
DNA: TGTGCCAGCACGCGAAGGGACAGGTCTCCCTTAGCTAACTATGGCTACACCTTC
J: TRBJ1-2
size: NA
V: TRBV11-2
D: TRBD1

CDR3: CASSFTPGINEKLFF
DNA: TGTGCCAGCAGCTTCACCCCGGGGATTAATGAAAAACTGTTTTTT
J: TRBJ1-4
size: NA
V: TRBV2
D: NA

CDR3: CASARPGGNTGELFF
DNA: TGTGCCAGCGCGCGTCCGGGGGGGAACACCGGGGAGCTGTTTTTT
J: TRBJ2-2
size: NA
V: TRBV4-2
D: TRBD2

CDR3: CASRGGYSNQPQHF
DNA: TGTGCCAGTCGGGGAGGTTATAGCAATCAGCCCCAGCATTTT
J: TRBJ1-5
size: NA
V: TRBV28
D: NA

CDR3: CASSLFQSYEQYF
DNA: TGTGCCAGCAGCTTGTTTCAGTCCTACGAGCAGTACTTC
J: TRBJ2-7
size: NA
V: TRBV5-6
D: NA

CDR3: CASSFTGATEAFF
DNA: TGTGCCAGCAGCTTCACAGGGGCCACTGAAGCTTTCTTT
J: TRBJ1-1
size: NA
V: TRBV7-8
D: TRBD1

CDR3: CAWTGGRAYNEQFF
DNA: TGTGCCTGGACGGGCGGGAGGGCCTACAATGAGCAGTTCTTC
J: TRBJ2-1
size: NA
V: TRBV30
D: TRBD2

CDR3: CASSLYWSAEAFF
DNA: TGTGCCAGCAGTTTATATTGGTCGGCTGAAGCTTTCTTT
J: TRBJ1-1
size: NA
V: TRBV27
D: NA

CDR3: CASSIGTSTDTQYF
DNA: TGTGCCAGTAGTATAGGGACTAGCACAGATACGCAGTATTTT
J: TRBJ2-3
size: NA
V: TRBV19
D: NA

CDR3: CASSAQGMGGYTF
DNA: TGTGCCAGCAGTGCGCAGGGAATGGGAGGCTACACCTTC
J: TRBJ1-2
size: few
V: TRBV2
D: NA

CDR3: CASSLGGEGSYGYTF
DNA: TGTGCCAGCAGCCTGGGGGGGGAGGGTTCCTATGGCTACACCTTC
J: TRBJ1-2
size: NA
V: TRBV4-2
D: NA

CDR3: CASSVRDSYGRRDTQYF
DNA: TGTGCCAGCAGCGTTAGGGACAGTTACGGACGTCGGGATACGCAGTATTTT
J: TRBJ2-3
size: NA
V: TRBV9
D: TRBD1

CDR3: CASSLGQGKGGYGYTF
DNA: TGTGCCAGCTCACTGGGACAGGGGAAGGGTGGCTATGGCTACACCTTC
J: TRBJ1-2
size: NA
V: TRBV18
D: TRBD1

CDR3: CSSSLVAKNTGELFF
DNA: TGTTCCAGCAGCTTAGTAGCGAAGAACACCGGGGAGCTGTTTTTT
J: TRBJ2-2
size: NA
V: TRBV7-9
D: NA

CDR3: CSVEDQGAGGYTF
DNA: TGCAGCGTTGAAGATCAGGGGGCGGGAGGCTACACCTTC
J: TRBJ1-2
size: NA
V: TRBV29-1
D: TRBD1

CDR3: CASSSPGQEIYEQYF
DNA: TGTGCCAGCAGCTCCCCGGGACAGGAAATCTACGAGCAGTACTTC
J: TRBJ2-7
size: NA
V: TRBV7-3
D: TRBD1